This T cell receptor beta chain was observed in a study of cytomegalovirus exposure and HLA in healthy donors. The overall study: Earlier findings included some 120 million unique TCR beta sequences obtained from 150 million to 200 million T cells.

The germline V gene has CDR1 MNHEY and CDR2 SVGAGI. CDR3 length: 16 amino acids. Trimming shortened V by 2 bases and J by 7 bases, and 20 bases separated the two germline ends. The PCR contained 60 Vbeta and 13 Jbeta primers. Sequencing used immunoSEQ multiplex PCR; TCRdb keeps in-frame clones, though not all of them. The sample shows about 250,000 clones, 80% to 90% of them seen only once. Input material: PBMCs. The TCR originated in a girl aged 2 to 9 in good health and CMV-seronegative. This chain connects TRBV6-5 to TRBJ1-2; weak D call: TRBD1 (6 bases). The CDR3 bases are TGTGCCAGCAGTTACCGCATCGGGGGGGCGCATAGTGGCTACACCTTC. Translation: CASSYRIGGAHSGYTF.